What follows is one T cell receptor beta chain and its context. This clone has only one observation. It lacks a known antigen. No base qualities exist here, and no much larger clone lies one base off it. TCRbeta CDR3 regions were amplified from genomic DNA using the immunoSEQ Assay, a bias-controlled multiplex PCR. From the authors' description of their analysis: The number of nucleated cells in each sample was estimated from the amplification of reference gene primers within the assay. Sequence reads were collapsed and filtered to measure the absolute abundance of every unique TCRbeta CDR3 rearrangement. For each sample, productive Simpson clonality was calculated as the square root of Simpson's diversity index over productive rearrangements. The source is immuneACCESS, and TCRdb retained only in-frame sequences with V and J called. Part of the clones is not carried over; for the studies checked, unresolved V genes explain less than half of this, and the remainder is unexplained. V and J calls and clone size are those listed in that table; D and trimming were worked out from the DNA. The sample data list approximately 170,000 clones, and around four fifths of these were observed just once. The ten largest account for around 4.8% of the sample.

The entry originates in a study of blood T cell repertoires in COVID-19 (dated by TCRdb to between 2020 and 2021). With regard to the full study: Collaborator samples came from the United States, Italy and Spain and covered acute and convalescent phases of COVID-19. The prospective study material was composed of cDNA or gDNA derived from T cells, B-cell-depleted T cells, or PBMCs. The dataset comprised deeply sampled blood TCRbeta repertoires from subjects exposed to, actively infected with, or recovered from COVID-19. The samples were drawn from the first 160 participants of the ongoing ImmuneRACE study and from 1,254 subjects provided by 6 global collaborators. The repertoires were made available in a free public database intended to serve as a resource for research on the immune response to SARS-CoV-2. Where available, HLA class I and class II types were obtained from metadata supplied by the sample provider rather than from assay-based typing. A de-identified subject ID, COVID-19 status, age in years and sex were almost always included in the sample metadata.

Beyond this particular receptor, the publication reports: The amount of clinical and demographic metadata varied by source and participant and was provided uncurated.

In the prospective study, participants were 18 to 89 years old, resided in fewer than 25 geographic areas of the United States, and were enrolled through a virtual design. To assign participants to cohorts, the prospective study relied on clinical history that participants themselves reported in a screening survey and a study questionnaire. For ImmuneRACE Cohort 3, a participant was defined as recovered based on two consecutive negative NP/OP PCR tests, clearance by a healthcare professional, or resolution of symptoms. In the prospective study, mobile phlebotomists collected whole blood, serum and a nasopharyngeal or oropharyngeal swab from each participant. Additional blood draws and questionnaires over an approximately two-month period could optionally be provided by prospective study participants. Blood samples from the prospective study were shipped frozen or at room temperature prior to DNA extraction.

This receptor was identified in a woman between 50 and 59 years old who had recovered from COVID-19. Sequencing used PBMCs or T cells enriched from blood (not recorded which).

The CDR3 protein: CASSYHSGRAGDTQYF. The nucleotide sequence is TGTGCCAGCAGTTACCATAGCGGGAGGGCCGGGGATACGCAGTATTTT. In this chain, TRBV6-5 is recombined with TRBJ2-3, and 11 junctional nucleotides match TRBD2. Here V drops 2 bases and J drops 6 bases, and the junction holds 7 bases not matched to any gene. Reading from cysteine to phenylalanine, the CDR3 counts 16 amino acids. The retained sequence is limited to the CDR3, 48 bases, with the frame set at the first base. Reading the germline V gene gives CDR1 MNHEY and CDR2 SVGAGI.